The rows below give T cell receptor beta chains drawn from one sample of a study of vaccination and CD4 T cells after COVID-19. For these TCRs, the target antigens are not known. A single record per CDR3 protein comes from TCRdb applying MiXCR to the PCR reads. The data contain more than 6,500 distinct CDR3 sequences, approximately 33% of them singletons. Material for sequencing was CD4+ T cells from blood, cultured in vitro. Receptor source: a human donor in good health. Both conserved end residues are part of each CDR3. A D gene is named only where the DNA matches it firmly. Only some rows state a clone size, as once, few, many or a class for expanded clones.

abundance,d_gene,j_gene,v_gene,CDR3nt,CDR3aa
-,TRBD1,TRBJ2-7,TRBV7-2,TGTGCCAGCAGCCTGGACAGGGTATCTCACGAGCAGTACTTC,CASSLDRVSHEQYF
few,-,TRBJ2-5,TRBV12-3/TRBV12-4,TGTGCCAGCAGTTTAGGGTCCCAAGAGACCCAGTACTTC,CASSLGSQETQYF
-,-,TRBJ2-5,TRBV5-8,TGTGCCAGCAGCCTGTTGGGGGACCCTCAAGAGACCCAGTACTTC,CASSLLGDPQETQYF
-,TRBD2,TRBJ2-3,TRBV20-1,TGCAGTGCACCGCTAATGGGAGGGCCCGATACGCAGTATTTT,CSAPLMGGPDTQYF
-,TRBD2,TRBJ2-1,TRBV15,TGTGCCACCAGCAGAGAGCGACTAGCGGGATTGGAGCAGTTCTTC,CATSRERLAGLEQFF
-,TRBD2,TRBJ2-3,TRBV20-1,TGCAGTCGGCCCTGGGTAGCGGGACTCACAGATACGCAGTATTTT,CSRPWVAGLTDTQYF
-,-,TRBJ1-2,TRBV6-5,TGTGCCAGCAGTTACTGGCCGGGACTCAACTATGGCTACACCTTC,CASSYWPGLNYGYTF
medium-sized,-,TRBJ1-5,TRBV29-1,TGCAGCGCCAAGGAAGGCAATCAGCCCCAGCATTTT,CSAKEGNQPQHF
-,TRBD2,TRBJ2-7,TRBV20-1,TGCAGTGCATCGACTAGCGGGAGGATCTCCTACGAGCAGTACTTC,CSASTSGRISYEQYF
-,-,TRBJ1-2,TRBV28,TGTGCCAGCACTCTCACTACCAACTATGGCTACACCTTC,CASTLTTNYGYTF
few,-,TRBJ2-7,TRBV15,TGTGCCACCAGCAGATCCCCATCTCAGGGGTCGAGGGAGCAGTACTTC,CATSRSPSQGSREQYF
-,TRBD2,TRBJ2-7,TRBV25-1,TGTGCCAGCAGCCTAGCGGGAGGTATGGTAGTCGATCAGTACTTC,CASSLAGGMVVDQYF
-,TRBD2,TRBJ2-5,TRBV7-6,TGTGCTAGCAGCTTAGAGCTAGCGGGAGGGCCGGCGGAGACCCAGTACTTC,CASSLELAGGPAETQYF
medium-sized,TRBD1,TRBJ1-5,TRBV24-1,TGTGCCACCAGTGGGCAGACAGGGGACTATCAGCCCCAGCATTTT,CATSGQTGDYQPQHF
medium-sized,-,TRBJ2-5,TRBV7-2,TGTGCCAGCAGCGCAGTCGGGTCGGGGACCCAGTACTTC,CASSAVGSGTQYF
-,TRBD2,TRBJ2-7,TRBV10-3,TGTGCCATCAGTGGGGCTGACCGGGACTACAACTACGAGCAGTACTTC,CAISGADRDYNYEQYF
-,TRBD2,TRBJ2-5,TRBV6-1,TGTGCCAGTATGCTCACGGGCGGGAGGGCCTCCCAAGAGACCCAGTACTTC,CASMLTGGRASQETQYF
-,-,TRBJ2-7,TRBV14,TGTGCCAGCAGCCCCTGGGGCACAGGCTACGAGCAGTACTTC,CASSPWGTGYEQYF
medium-sized,-,TRBJ1-5,TRBV7-9,TGTGCCAGCTCAAGGTACAATCAGCCCCAGCATTTT,CASSRYNQPQHF
-,TRBD2,TRBJ2-7,TRBV5-4,TGTGCCAGCAGCCCGACCGGGACTAGCGGGAGGGGTACCTACGAGCAGTACTTC,CASSPTGTSGRGTYEQYF
few,TRBD1,TRBJ1-5,TRBV7-2,TGTGCCAGCAGCTTTAGACAGGGGAGCAATCAGCCCCAGCATTTT,CASSFRQGSNQPQHF
-,-,TRBJ2-3,TRBV20-1,TGCAGTGCTTGGGCCTCCACTAGCACAGATACGCAGTATTTT,CSAWASTSTDTQYF
few,-,TRBJ2-7,TRBV28,TGTGCCAGCAGTTTGCCCACGTACTACGAGCAGTACTTC,CASSLPTYYEQYF
few,-,TRBJ1-5,TRBV6-5,TGTGCCAGCAGTTACGTAGGGAAGCCCCAGCATTTT,CASSYVGKPQHF
-,TRBD2,TRBJ2-5,TRBV7-2,TGTGCCAGCAGCCTTAATAAGGGCGGGGGAGAGACCCAGTACTTC,CASSLNKGGGETQYF